The 8 T cell receptor beta chains in this list originate from one sample, sequenced in a study of vaccination effects on CD4 cells after COVID-19. CD4+ T cells specific for antigen were expanded with viral peptide pools by the ViraFEST assay before sequencing. Cells that had been cultured for roughly eleven days were the source of isolated CD4+ T cells. Confirmation by PCR established that the person had SARS-CoV-2 infection between March and December 2020. Each participant received a vaccine that was either BNT162b2 or mRNA-1273, given as two doses. Data came from immunoSEQ multiplex PCR; TCRdb stores just in-frame clones and leaves some out. The sample carries some 14,000 clones, 73% recorded once. Their target antigens are unknown. Here the sequenced sample was CD4+ T cells from PBMCs cultured with HCoV-NL63 spike peptides, taken after COVID-19 vaccination. The receptors were sampled from a human donor who had a prior SARS-CoV-2 infection.

The gene calls are TRBV7-2 and TRBJ1-2, with D uncertain. CDR3 length equals 15 residues. The germline V gene encodes CDR1 SGHTA and CDR2 FQGNSA. V lost 1 base and J 0 bases, leaving 9 bases between the germline ends. The DNA for the CDR3 is TGTGCCAGCAGCTTAGGCACAGCCTCTAACTATGGCTACACCTTC. It translates to CASSLGTASNYGYTF.

This clone has just one count. V and J are TRBV2 and TRBJ1-2; weak D call: TRBD1 (6 bases). Trimming took 3 bases from V and 8 from J, leaving 13 bases between them. The CDR3 loop spans 13 amino acids. The germline CDR1 and CDR2 sequences are SNHLY and FYNNEI. CDR3 in DNA: TGTGCCAGCAGTGATGCGGGGGCGGGGGGCTACACCTTC. Protein sequence: CASSDAGAGGYTF.

The chain combines TRBV10-3 with TRBJ2-7; D ambiguous. V was shortened by 3 bases and J by 0 bases, with 12 bases between the two germline ends. Germline V gene data show CDR1 as ENHRY and CDR2 as SYGVKD. There are 15 residues in the CDR3. CDR3 region: CAISDTDGSSYEQYF. The CDR3 DNA follows: TGTGCCATCAGTGATACAGACGGTAGCTCCTACGAGCAGTACTTC.

The chain has TRBV12-3 or TRBV12-4 and TRBJ1-5; no clear D gene. This CDR3 spans 12 amino acids. Trimming cost V 2 bases and J 6 bases, with 5 bases left between them. The DNA for the CDR3 is TGTGCCAGCAGTTTAAATGCTCAGCCCCAGCATTTT. Residues: CASSLNAQPQHF.

The J gene is TRBJ2-1, the V gene TRBV5-6, with D unclear. V was shortened by 1 base and J by 4 bases, with 15 bases between the two germline ends. The CDR3 sequence is 16 residues long. Germline CDR1 is SGHDT and CDR2 is YYEEEE. CDR3 sequence (DNA): TGTGCCAGCAGCTTGCTAACCTTGGACGCTTACAATGAGCAGTTCTTC. As protein: CASSLLTLDAYNEQFF.

Of note for this clone: One end of the junction does not line up with germline, which may come from a read error. The chain couples TRBV5-1 to TRBJ2-4; D not resolved. The CDR3 runs to 15 residues. The germline V gene encodes CDR1 SGHRS and CDR2 YFSETQ. The CDR3 DNA follows: TGCGCCAGCAGCTCCGGAATTGTTTCCTACCAGTTGCTGGACTTC. Amino acids: CASSSGIVSYQLLDF.

The rearrangement links TRBV14 to TRBJ2-2, with D uncertain. CDR1 is SGHDN and CDR2 is FVKESK in the germline V gene. Deletions cut 4 bases from V and 5 bases from J, with 17 bases between. The CDR3 consists of 16 residues. CDR3 protein: CASSRTASYNTGELFF. DNA of the CDR3: TGTGCCAGCAGCCGAACGGCGTCCTATAATACCGGGGAGCTGTTTTTT.

This rearrangement joins TRBV9 to TRBJ2-3, with unresolved D. CDR3 length: 15 residues. Trimming cost V 0 bases and J 0 bases, with 8 bases left between them. Germline V gives CDR1 SGDLS, CDR2 YYNGEE. This chain's CDR3 is CASSVDGPSTDTQYF. The CDR3 DNA reads as TGTGCCAGCAGCGTAGATGGCCCGAGCACAGATACGCAGTATTTT.